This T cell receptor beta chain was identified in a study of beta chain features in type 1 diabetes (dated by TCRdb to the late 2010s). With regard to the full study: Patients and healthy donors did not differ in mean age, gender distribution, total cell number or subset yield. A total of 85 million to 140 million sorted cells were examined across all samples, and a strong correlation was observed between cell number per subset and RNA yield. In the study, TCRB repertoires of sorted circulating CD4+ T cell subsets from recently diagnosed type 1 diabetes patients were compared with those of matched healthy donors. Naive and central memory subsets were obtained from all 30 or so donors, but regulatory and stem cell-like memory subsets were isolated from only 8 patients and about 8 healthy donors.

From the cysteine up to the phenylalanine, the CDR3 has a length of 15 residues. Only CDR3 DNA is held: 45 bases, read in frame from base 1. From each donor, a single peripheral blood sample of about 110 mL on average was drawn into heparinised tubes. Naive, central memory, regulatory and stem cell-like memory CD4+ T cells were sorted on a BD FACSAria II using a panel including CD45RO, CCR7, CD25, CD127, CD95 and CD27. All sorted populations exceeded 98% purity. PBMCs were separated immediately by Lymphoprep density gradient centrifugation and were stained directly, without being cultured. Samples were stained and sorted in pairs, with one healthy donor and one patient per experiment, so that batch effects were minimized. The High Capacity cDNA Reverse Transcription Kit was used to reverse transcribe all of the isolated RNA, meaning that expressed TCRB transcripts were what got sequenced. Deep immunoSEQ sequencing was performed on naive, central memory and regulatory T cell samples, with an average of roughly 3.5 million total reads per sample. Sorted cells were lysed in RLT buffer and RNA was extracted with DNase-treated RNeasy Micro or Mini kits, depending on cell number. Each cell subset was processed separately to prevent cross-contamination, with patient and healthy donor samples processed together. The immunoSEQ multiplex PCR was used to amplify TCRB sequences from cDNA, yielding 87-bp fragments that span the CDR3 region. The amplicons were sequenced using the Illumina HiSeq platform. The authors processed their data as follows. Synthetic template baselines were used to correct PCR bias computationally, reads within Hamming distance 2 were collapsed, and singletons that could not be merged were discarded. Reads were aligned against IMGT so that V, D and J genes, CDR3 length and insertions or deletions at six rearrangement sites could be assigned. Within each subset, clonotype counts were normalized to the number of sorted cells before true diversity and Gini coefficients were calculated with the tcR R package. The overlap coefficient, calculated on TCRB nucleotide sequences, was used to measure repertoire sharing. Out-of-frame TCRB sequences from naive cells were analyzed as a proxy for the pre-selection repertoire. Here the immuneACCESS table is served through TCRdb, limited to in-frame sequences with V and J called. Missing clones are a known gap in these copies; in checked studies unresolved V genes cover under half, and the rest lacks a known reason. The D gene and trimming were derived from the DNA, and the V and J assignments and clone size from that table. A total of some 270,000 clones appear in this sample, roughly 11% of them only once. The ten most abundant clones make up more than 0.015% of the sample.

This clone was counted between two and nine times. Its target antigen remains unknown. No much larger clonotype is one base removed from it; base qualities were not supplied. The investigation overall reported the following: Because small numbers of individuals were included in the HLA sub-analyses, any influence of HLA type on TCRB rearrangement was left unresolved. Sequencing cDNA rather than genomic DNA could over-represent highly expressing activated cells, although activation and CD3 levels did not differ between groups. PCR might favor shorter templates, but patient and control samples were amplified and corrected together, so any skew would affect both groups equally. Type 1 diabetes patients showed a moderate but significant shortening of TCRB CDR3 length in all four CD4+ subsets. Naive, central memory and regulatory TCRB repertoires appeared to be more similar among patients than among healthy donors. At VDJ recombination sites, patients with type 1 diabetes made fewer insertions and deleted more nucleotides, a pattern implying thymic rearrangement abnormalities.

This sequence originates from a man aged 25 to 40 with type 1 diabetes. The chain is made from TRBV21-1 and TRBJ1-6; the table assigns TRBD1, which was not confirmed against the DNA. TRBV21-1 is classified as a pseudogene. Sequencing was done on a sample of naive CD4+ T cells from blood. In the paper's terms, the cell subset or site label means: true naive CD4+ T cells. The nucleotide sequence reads TGTGCCAGCAGCTCCCGGGACAGGGGAGGGTCACCCCTCCACTTT. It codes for CASSSRDRGGSPLHF.